Below are 9 T cell receptor beta chains sequenced from a single sample in a study of blood T cell repertoires in COVID-19 (dated by TCRdb to about 2020). The library was prepared using the immunoSEQ multiplex PCR assay. As stored in TCRdb, this immuneACCESS dataset retains in-frame rearrangements with V and J assigned. A fraction of the clones does not appear; measured against another copy, unresolved V genes explain less than half of the discrepancy, and the remainder lacks a known reason. In this sample the table shows 200,000 to 300,000 clones, 88% of which occur a single time. Roughly 4% of the sample is in the top ten clones. The specimen was peripheral blood. The receptors were gathered from a man aged 60 to 69 who had recovered from COVID-19.

The chain recombines TRBV14 with TRBJ1-1; tentative D call: TRBD1 (5 bases). Germline assignment: CDR1 SGHDN and CDR2 FVKESK. Deletions cut 5 bases from V and 1 base from J, with 8 bases between. CDR3 size: 13 residues. In DNA form, the CDR3 reads TGTGCCAGCAGCGGCCAGGGGAACACTGAAGCTTTCTTT. It codes for CASSGQGNTEAFF.

This chain joins TRBV9 and TRBJ2-1, with TRBD1 matching over 8 bases. J lost 7 bases, V lost 3 bases, and 12 bases had no gene match. Germline V lookup: CDR1 SGDLS, CDR2 YYNGEE. The CDR3 is 16 amino acids. CDR3 loop: CASSAVTGGPLNEQFF. In nucleotides, the CDR3 is TGTGCCAGCAGCGCCGTAACAGGGGGGCCCCTAAATGAGCAGTTCTTC.

This clone was seen a single time. J is TRBJ1-1 and V is TRBV5-4; no firm D call. Looked up from germline, CDR1 is SGHNT and CDR2 is YYREEE (reference sequence). The ends were cut back, 5 bases at V and 0 bases at J, with 5 bases in the middle. The CDR3 runs to 12 residues. The CDR3: CASSQMNTEAFF. Written as DNA, the CDR3 is TGTGCCAGCAGTCAGATGAACACTGAAGCTTTCTTT.

This clone appeared many times. The rearrangement links TRBV19 to TRBJ1-6, with D possibly being TRBD1 (6 bases). V gave up 2 bases and J gave up 7 bases, with 12 bases separating them. This CDR3 comprises 15 residues. CDR1 is LNHDA, CDR2 SQIVND, per germline (reference sequence). Written as DNA, the CDR3 is TGTGCCAGTAGTATATCACAGGGCGCCAATTCACCCCTCCACTTT. Protein sequence: CASSISQGANSPLHF.

This chain joins TRBV25-1 and TRBJ1-1; 7 bases line up with TRBD1. In germline, CDR1 is MGHDK, CDR2 SYGVNS. This CDR3 is built from 15 residues. After removal of 5 bases from V and 5 bases from J, the junction contained 11 bases not matched to a gene. CDR3 sequence reads: CASSPPTGSLTEAFF. The CDR3 DNA is TGTGCCAGCAGTCCTCCGACAGGGTCCTTGACTGAAGCTTTCTTT.

This rearrangement joins TRBV19 to TRBJ2-3; the D gene is possibly TRBD2 (5 bases). The CDR3 has 13 amino acids. Germline CDR1 and CDR2: LNHDA and SQIVND (reference sequence). V was trimmed by 7 bases and J by 2 bases, leaving 10 bases between them. CDR3 sequence: CASTPGVTDTQYF. The CDR3 DNA is TGTGCCAGTACACCCGGGGTCACAGATACGCAGTATTTT.

This clone turned up a few times. V usage is TRBV9 and J usage is TRBJ2-1; tentative D call: TRBD2 (6 bases). Germline V gene lookup returns CDR1 SGDLS and CDR2 YYNGEE. V lost 7 bases and J lost 0, with 8 bases in between. The CDR3 has 13 amino acids. The CDR3 sequence: CASGGSSYNEQFF. CDR3 DNA sequence: TGTGCCAGCGGGGGGAGCTCCTACAATGAGCAGTTCTTC.

This chain links TRBV30 with TRBJ1-1; D remains ambiguous. V shed 5 bases and J shed 3 bases, with 16 bases lying between them. From germline, CDR1 is GTSNPN and CDR2 SVGIG (reference sequence). The CDR3 consists of 14 residues. Here the CDR3 reads CAWGLQAKHTEAFF. The DNA of the CDR3 is TGTGCCTGGGGGCTCCAGGCGAAACACACTGAAGCTTTCTTT.

The CDR3 sequence: CASRYGGQGAYEQYF. The CDR3 region has the DNA TGTGCCAGCAGATATGGGGGACAAGGCGCCTACGAGCAGTACTTC. This chain links TRBV4-2 with TRBJ2-7, with D perhaps matching TRBD1 (6 bases). The germline V gene encodes CDR1 LGHNA and CDR2 YNFKEQ. This CDR3 contains 15 residues. Trimming took off 6 bases at V and 2 bases at J, with 17 bases between the two ends.